The clone carrying this T cell receptor beta chain was seen repeatedly, ten times or more. Germline CDR1 and CDR2: MDHEN and SYDVKM. Trimming stripped 4 bases from V and 1 base from J, with 10 bases between. CDR3 size: 14 residues. In TCRdb, the RACE reads were re-called with MiXCR into one record per CDR3 protein. The sample includes under 400,000 distinct CDR3 sequences, less than 6.5% of them seen just once. The entry originates in a study of human T cells and chemical hapten exposure. For the study at large: Patch testing placed 0.01% DPC on the upper back, with readings at 6 days.

As to time point: pre-sensitization, week 0. The treatment is: therapeutic diphenylcyclopropenone sensitization with weekly scalp DPC. The receptor was derived from a woman aged 50 to 60 with alopecia areata. Some clones in this sample may be carry-over from other donors' samples. The specimen comprised whole blood, sampled in connection with sensitization to the hapten diphenylcyclopropenone (DPC). The chain has TRBV28 and TRBJ2-5; no reliable D call. The CDR3 DNA reads as TGTGCCAGCAGTTCAGCTCCCTCCCAAGAGACCCAGTACTTC. Translating gives CASSSAPSQETQYF.